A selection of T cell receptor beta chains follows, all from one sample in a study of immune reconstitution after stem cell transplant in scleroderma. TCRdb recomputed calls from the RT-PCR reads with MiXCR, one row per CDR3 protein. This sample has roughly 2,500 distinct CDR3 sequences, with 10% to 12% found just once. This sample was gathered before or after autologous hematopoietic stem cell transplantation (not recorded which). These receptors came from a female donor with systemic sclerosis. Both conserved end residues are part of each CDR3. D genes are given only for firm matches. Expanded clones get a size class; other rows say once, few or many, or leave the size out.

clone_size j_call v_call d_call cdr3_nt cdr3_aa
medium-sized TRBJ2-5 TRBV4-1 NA TGCGCCAGCAGCCAAGAAGGGACTGTTGGGGGCCAAGAGACCCAGTACTTC CASSQEGTVGGQETQYF
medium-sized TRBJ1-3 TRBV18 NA TGTGCCAGCTCACCAGTTCAACAGGGTTCTGGAAACACCATATATTTT CASSPVQQGSGNTIYF
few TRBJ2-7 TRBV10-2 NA TGCGCCAGCAGTGAGTCCTCGGCCGGAACCTACGAGCAGTACTTC CASSESSAGTYEQYF
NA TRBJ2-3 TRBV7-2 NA TGTGCCAGCAGCTGGACTATCAGCACAGATACGCAGTATTTT CASSWTISTDTQYF
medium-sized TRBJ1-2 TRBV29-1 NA TGCAGCGTTGCAAGGGCAGGGGACGGCTACACCTTC CSVARAGDGYTF
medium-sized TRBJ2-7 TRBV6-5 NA TGTGCCAGCAGACAGGGAACAGGGCACTACGAGCAGTACTTC CASRQGTGHYEQYF
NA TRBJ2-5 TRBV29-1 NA TGCAGCGTTGATAGTCCGGCCTCAGGGGAGACCCAGTACTTC CSVDSPASGETQYF
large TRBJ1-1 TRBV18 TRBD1 TGTGCCAGCTCACCACAAAGCTCGATACAGGGGCGGACTGAAGCTTTCTTT CASSPQSSIQGRTEAFF
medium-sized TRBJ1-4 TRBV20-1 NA TGCAGTGCTAGGAGGAGCCTTAATGAAAAACTGTTTTTT CSARRSLNEKLFF
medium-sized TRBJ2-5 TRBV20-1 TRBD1 TGCAGTGCGAAGACCGACAGGGGAGTAGAGACCCAGTACTTC CSAKTDRGVETQYF
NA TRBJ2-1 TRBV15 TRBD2 TGTGCCACCAGCAGGAAACTAGCGGCGCCCTACAATGAGCAGTTCTTC CATSRKLAAPYNEQFF
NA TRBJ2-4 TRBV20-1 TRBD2 TGCAGTGCTAGACCTAGCGGGGGGGTCTCTAAAAACATTCAGTACTTC CSARPSGGVSKNIQYF
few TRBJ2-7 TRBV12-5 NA TGTGCTAGTGGTTTGGTAATCGGGCCAGTAAACGCCGAGCAGTACTTC CASGLVIGPVNAEQYF
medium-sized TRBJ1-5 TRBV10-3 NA TGTGCCATCAGTGAGTCGACTGGGGGGCCCAATCAGCCCCAGCATTTT CAISESTGGPNQPQHF
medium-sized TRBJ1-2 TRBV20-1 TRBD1 TGCAGTGCTCGGGGACAGGGGGCCAACTATGGCTACACCTTC CSARGQGANYGYTF
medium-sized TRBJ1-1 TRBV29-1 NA TGCAGCGTTGGTTGGGGACCCGACACTGAAGCTTTCTTT CSVGWGPDTEAFF
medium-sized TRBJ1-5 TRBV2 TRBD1 TGTGCCAGCAGTCTGGATCCGGGACAGGGGCCCGGGCAGCCCCAGCATTTT CASSLDPGQGPGQPQHF
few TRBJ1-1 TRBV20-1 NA TGCAGTGCTGTGGGGTTAGAAGCTTTCTTT CSAVGLEAFF
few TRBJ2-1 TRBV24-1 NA TGTGCCACCCAGGGGGGGGGCCCCAATGAGCAGTTCTTC CATQGGGPNEQFF
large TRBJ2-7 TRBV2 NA TGTGCCAGCAGTACTACAGGAGGGGTCTACGAGCAGTACTTC CASSTTGGVYEQYF
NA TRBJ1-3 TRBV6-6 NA TGTGCCAGCAGTTCGATTGGACAATCTGGAAACACCATATATTTT CASSSIGQSGNTIYF
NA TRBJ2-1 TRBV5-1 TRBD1 TGCGCCAGCAGCGCTGTTGACAGGGGCGAGCAGTTCTTC CASSAVDRGEQFF
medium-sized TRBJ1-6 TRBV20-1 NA TGCAGTGCGGGCCCCGGGGCGGATTCACCCCTCCACTTT CSAGPGADSPLHF
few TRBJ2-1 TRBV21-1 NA TGTGCCAGCAGCTCGCAATGTGGGGAGGACAATGAGCAGTTCTTC CASSSQCGEDNEQFF
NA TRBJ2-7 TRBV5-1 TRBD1 TGCGCCAGCAGCCTGGGACAGGTGAGCTCCTACGAGCAGTACTTC CASSLGQVSSYEQYF
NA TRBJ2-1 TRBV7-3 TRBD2 TGTGCCAGCAGCTTAGTTGGGACTAGCGGGAGTAATGGCAATGAGCAGTTCTTC CASSLVGTSGSNGNEQFF
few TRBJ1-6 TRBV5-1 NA TGCGCCAGCAGCTTGGCACCGGATGCCTATAATTCACCCCTCCACTTT CASSLAPDAYNSPLHF
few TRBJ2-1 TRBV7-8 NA TGTGCCAGCAGCGCAAGGGGCTCCCCACGGTCCTACAATGAGCAGTTCTTC CASSARGSPRSYNEQFF
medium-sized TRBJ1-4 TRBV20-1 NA TGCAGTGCTAGTTCTCGGGGGGTCCGGGAAAAACTGTTTTTT CSASSRGVREKLFF
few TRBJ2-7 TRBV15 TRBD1 TGTGCCACCAGCAGAGATAGGACAGGGATTTACGAGCAGTACTTC CATSRDRTGIYEQYF
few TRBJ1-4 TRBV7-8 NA TGTGCCAGCAGCTTAGATTTGATAGAGAATGAAAAACTGTTTTTT CASSLDLIENEKLFF
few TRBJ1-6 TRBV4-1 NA TGCGCCAGCAGCCCAAGCGAGGGTATCGGTTCACCCCTCCACTTT CASSPSEGIGSPLHF
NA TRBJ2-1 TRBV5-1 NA TGCGCCAGCAGCTTGGGCATACGAAATGAGCAGTTCTTC CASSLGIRNEQFF
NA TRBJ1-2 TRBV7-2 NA TGTGCCAGCAGCTCCTCTACCGGGAGACAGGCGGAGGGCTACACCTTC CASSSSTGRQAEGYTF
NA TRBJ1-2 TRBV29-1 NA TGCAGCGTCGTAAAAAAAGGGGGATATGGCTACACCTTC CSVVKKGGYGYTF
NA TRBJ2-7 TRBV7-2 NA TGTGCCAGCAGCCCTACTTTCCAGACCTACGAGCAGTACTTC CASSPTFQTYEQYF
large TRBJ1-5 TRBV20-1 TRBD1 TGCAGTGCTAGAGAGAACAGGGGAAGTCAGCCCCAGCATTTT CSARENRGSQPQHF
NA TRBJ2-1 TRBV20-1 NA TGCAGTGCTAGAGATCTGATCTGTCCTTATTGGGCCAGGGTTCTCAATGAGCAGTTCTTC CSARDLICPYWARVLNEQFF
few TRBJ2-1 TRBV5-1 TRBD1 TGCGCCAGCAGAGAACAGGGGGGCTCCTACAATGAGCAGTTCTTC CASREQGGSYNEQFF
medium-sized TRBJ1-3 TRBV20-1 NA TGCAGTGCTAGCCCAGGGGCCTTTGGAAACACCATATATTTT CSASPGAFGNTIYF
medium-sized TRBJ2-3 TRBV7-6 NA TGTGCCAGCAGGAGGTCTAGCACAGATACGCAGTATTTT CASRRSSTDTQYF
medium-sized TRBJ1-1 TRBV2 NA TGTGCCAGCTTTGGCGAGATGAACACTGAAGCTTTCTTT CASFGEMNTEAFF
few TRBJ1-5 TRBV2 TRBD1 TGTGCCAGCAGTCGACAGGGGTTTGGCAATCAGCCCCAGCATTTT CASSRQGFGNQPQHF
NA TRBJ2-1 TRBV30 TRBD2 TGTGCCTGGAGAGCCGGGACTAGCGGGGGGTTAGCCTACAATGAGCAGTTCTTC CAWRAGTSGGLAYNEQFF
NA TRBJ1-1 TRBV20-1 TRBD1 TGCAGTGCTCGCGAAAGAGGGACAGGGTGGAATGTTGCTGAAGCTTTCTTT CSARERGTGWNVAEAFF
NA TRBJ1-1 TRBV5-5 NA TGTGCCAGCAGCCTGAACACTGAAGCTTTCTTT CASSLNTEAFF
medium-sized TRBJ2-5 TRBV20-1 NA TGCAGTGCTAGAGAGTGGGTAGAAGAGACCCAGTACTTC CSAREWVEETQYF
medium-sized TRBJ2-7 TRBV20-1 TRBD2 TGCAGTGCTAGAGGTACTAGCGGGGTCAGAAAAAGCTCCTACGAGCAGTACTTC CSARGTSGVRKSSYEQYF
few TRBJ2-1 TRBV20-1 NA TGCAGTGCCGCATGGGACTACAATGAGCAGTTCTTC CSAAWDYNEQFF
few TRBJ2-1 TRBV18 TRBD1 TGTGCCAGCTATCTAGGACAGGGGGCGAACAATGAGCAGTTCTTC CASYLGQGANNEQFF
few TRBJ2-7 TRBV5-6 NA TGTGCCAGCAGCTTGACGTACGAGCAGTACTTC CASSLTYEQYF
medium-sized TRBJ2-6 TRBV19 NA TGTGCCAGTAGTTTGACCTGGGCTGGGGCCAACGTCCTGACTTTC CASSLTWAGANVLTF
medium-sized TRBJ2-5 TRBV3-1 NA TGTGCCAGCAGCCAAACGACTAGGGCTGGGGAGACCCAGTACTTC CASSQTTRAGETQYF
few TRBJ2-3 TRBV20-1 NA TGCAGTGCTAATCGGCAGAAAGCTAGCACAGATACGCAGTATTTT CSANRQKASTDTQYF
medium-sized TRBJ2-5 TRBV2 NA TGTGCCAGCAAGGATGGACTATGGAAGGAGACCCAGTACTTC CASKDGLWKETQYF
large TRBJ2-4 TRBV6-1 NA TGTGCCAGCAGTGAAGCGCATAGGGGCCTAGCCAAAAACATTCAGTACTTC CASSEAHRGLAKNIQYF
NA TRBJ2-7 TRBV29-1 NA TGCAGCTACAGGGTCGAGGACTCCGAGCAGTACTTC CSYRVEDSEQYF
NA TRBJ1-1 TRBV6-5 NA TGTGCCAGCAGTTCCCCCCATACGATGAACACTGAAGCTTTCTTT CASSSPHTMNTEAFF